The 2 T cell receptor beta chains in this list originate from one sample, sequenced in a study of radiation and T cells in renal cell carcinoma. Using immunoSEQ multiplex PCR, the repertoire was profiled, and TCRdb retains in-frame clones only, with some absent. The top ten hold less than 20% of the sample, which has some 150,000 clones, approximately 86% seen once. The time point was: blood 4 weeks post-SBRT, at nephrectomy. The treatment denotes: 15 Gy SBRT to primary tumor, nephrectomy 4 weeks later. Specimen: blood, collected from a patient whose treatment included radiotherapy and nephrectomy. The source of these receptors is a woman aged 45-65 years with renal cell carcinoma.

The chain has TRBV15 and TRBJ2-1; either TRBD1 or TRBD2 may supply D (5 bases each). CDR3 length: 15 residues. Per germline, CDR1 LNHNV and CDR2 YYDKDF (reference sequence). V dropped 1 base and J dropped 0 bases, with 7 bases sitting between them. In DNA, the CDR3 is TGTGCCACCAGCAGAGCAGGGAGCTCCTACAATGAGCAGTTCTTC. Amino acids: CATSRAGSSYNEQFF.

This sequence joins TRBV9 and TRBJ2-3, with D possibly TRBD1 on 5 matching bases. CDR3 length: 15 residues. The germline gives CDR1 SGDLS, CDR2 YYNGEE. V was trimmed by 2 bases and J by 2 bases, leaving 12 bases between them. The CDR3 here is CASSVSGRVTDTQYF. CDR3 sequence (DNA): TGTGCCAGCAGCGTGAGTGGCAGGGTCACAGATACGCAGTATTTT.